This TCR beta chain was obtained from a study of shared clonotypes between healthy human individuals. Study-level background: Three men and a couple of women, aged 18 to 49, were donors.

Repertoires were generated with immunoSEQ multiplex PCR, while TCRdb's copy carries only in-frame clones and drops some. The sample holds about 2.4 million clones, 93% seen once. Germline values: CDR1 SGHAT, CDR2 FQDESV (reference sequence). The CDR3 loop spans 17 amino acids. Unmatched junction bases numbered 11, after V lost 5 bases and J lost 6 bases. The rearrangement joins TRBV11-1 to TRBJ2-1; 12 positions agree with TRBD2. This clonotype was sampled from a man aged 18-30 years in good health. Some clones in this sample may be carry-over from other donors' samples. Sequencing was done on a sample of naive CD4+ T cells from PBMCs. This sample's subset: CD45RA+ positively selected. CDR3 nucleotides: TGTGCCAGCAGCCTACATTCTCCGGGACTAGCGGGCAATGAGCAGTTCTTC. Protein: CASSLHSPGLAGNEQFF.